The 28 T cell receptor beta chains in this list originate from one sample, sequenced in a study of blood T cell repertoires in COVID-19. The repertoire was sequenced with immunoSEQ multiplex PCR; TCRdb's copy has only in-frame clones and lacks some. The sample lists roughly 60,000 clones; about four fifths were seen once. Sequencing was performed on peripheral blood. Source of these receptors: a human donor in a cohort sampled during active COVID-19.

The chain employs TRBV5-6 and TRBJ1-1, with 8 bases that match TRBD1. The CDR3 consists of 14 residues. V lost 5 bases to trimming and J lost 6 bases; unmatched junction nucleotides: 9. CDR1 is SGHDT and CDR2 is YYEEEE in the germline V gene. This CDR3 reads CASRSRGQGPEAFF. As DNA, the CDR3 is TGTGCCAGCAGATCCAGGGGGCAGGGGCCTGAAGCTTTCTTT. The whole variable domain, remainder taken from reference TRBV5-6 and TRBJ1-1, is DAGVTQSPTHLIKTRGQQVTLRCSPKSGHDTVSWYQQALGQGPQFIFQYYEEEERQRGNFPDRFSGHQFPNYSSELNVNALLLGDSALYLCASRSRGQGPEAFFGQGTRLTVV.

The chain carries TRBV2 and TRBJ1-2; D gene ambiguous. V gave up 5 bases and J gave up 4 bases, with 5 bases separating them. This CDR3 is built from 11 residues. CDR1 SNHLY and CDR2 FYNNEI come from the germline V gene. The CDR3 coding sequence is TGTGCCAGCAGTCCCCTCTATGGCTACACCTTC. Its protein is CASSPLYGYTF.

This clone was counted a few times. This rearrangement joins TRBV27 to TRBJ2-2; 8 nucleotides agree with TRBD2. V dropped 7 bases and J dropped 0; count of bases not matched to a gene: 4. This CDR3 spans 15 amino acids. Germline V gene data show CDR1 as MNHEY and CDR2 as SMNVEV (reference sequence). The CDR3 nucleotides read TGTGCCAGCAAGCGGGGGACCTCGAACACCGGGGAGCTGTTTTTT. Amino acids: CASKRGTSNTGELFF.

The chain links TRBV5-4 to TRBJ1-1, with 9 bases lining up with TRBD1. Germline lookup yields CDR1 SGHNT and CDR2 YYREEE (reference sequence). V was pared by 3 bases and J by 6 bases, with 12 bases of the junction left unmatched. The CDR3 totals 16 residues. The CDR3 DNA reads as TGTGCCAGCAGCTCGAAAACCGGACAGGGGCGGGCTGAAGCTTTCTTT. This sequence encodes CASSSKTGQGRAEAFF.

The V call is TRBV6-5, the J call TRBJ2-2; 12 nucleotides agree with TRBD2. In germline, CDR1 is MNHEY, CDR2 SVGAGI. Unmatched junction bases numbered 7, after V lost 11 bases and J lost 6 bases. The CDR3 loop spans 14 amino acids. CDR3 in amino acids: CAGRLAGVSGELFF. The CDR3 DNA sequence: TGTGCCGGGAGACTAGCGGGAGTATCCGGGGAGCTGTTTTTT.

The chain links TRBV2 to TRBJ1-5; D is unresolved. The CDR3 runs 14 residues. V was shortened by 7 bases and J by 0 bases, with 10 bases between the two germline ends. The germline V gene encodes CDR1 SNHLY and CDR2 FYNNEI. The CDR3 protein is CASTREGSNQPQHF. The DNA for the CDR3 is TGTGCCAGCACCAGAGAGGGTAGCAATCAGCCCCAGCATTTT.

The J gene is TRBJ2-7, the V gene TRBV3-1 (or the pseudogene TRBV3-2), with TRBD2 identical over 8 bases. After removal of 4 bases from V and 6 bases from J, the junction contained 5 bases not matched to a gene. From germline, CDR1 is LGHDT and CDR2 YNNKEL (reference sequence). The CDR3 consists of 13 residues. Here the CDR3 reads CASSLLAGSEQYF. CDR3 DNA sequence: TGTGCCAGCAGCCTCCTAGCGGGCTCCGAGCAGTACTTC.

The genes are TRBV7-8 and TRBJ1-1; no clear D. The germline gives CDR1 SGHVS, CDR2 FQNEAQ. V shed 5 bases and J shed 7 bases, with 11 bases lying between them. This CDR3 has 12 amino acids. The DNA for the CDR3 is TGTGCCAGCAGCCGGGTGGTAGATGAAGCTTTCTTT. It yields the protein CASSRVVDEAFF.

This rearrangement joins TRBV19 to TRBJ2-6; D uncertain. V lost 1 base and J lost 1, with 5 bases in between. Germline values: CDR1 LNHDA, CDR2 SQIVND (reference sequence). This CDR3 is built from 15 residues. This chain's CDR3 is CASSIVTSGANVLTF. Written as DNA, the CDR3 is TGTGCCAGTAGTATAGTGACTTCTGGGGCCAACGTCCTGACTTTC.

The DNA for the CDR3 is TGCGCCAGCAGCTCCGTCGGACAGGACACTGAAGCTTTCTTT. Its protein is CASSSVGQDTEAFF. This chain uses TRBV5-1 with TRBJ1-1, with 7 nucleotides matching TRBD1. Losses at the gene ends were 3 bases for V and 3 bases for J; bases not matched to a gene: 5. This CDR3 is built from 14 residues. Germline CDR1 reads SGHRS; CDR2 reads YFSETQ.

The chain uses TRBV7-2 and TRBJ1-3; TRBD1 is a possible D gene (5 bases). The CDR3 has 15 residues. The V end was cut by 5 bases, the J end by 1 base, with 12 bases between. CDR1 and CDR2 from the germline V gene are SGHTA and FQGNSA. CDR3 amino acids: CASSRGGVSGNTIYF. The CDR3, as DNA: TGTGCCAGCAGCCGGGGGGGGGTATCTGGAAACACCATATATTTT. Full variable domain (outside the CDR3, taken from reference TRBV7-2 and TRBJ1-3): GAGVSQSPSNKVTEKGKDVELRCDPISGHTALYWYRQSLGQGLEFLIYFQGNSAPDKSGLPSDRFSAERTGGSVSTLTIQRTQQEDSAVYLCASSRGGVSGNTIYFGEGSWLTVV.

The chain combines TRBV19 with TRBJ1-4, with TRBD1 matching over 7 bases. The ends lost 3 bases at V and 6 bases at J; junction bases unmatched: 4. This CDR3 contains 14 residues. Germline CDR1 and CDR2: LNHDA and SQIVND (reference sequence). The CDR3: CASSIQGVDEKLFF. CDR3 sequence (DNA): TGTGCCAGTAGTATCCAGGGGGTCGATGAAAAACTGTTTTTT.

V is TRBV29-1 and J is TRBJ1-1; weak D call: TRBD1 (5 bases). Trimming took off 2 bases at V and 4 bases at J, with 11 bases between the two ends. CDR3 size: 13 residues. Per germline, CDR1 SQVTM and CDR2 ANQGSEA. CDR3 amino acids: CSVEPRESTEAFF. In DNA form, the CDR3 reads TGCAGCGTTGAACCCAGGGAAAGCACTGAAGCTTTCTTT.

The CDR3 nucleotides are TGTGCCAGTAGCCGGGACTATTTTTACAATGAGCAGTTCTTC. Residues: CASSRDYFYNEQFF. The rearrangement links TRBV19 to TRBJ2-1; TRBD2 matches 7 bases. Germline V CDR1 and CDR2: LNHDA, SQIVND (reference sequence). This CDR3 spans 14 amino acids. V trimming: 6 bases; J trimming: 4 bases; junction bases outside the gene matches: 6. Together with reference TRBV19 and TRBJ2-1, the CDR3 gives the full variable domain: DGGITQSPKYLFRKEGQNVTLSCEQNLNHDAMYWYRQDPGQGLRLIYYSQIVNDFQKGDIAEGYSVSREKKESFPLTVTSAQKNPTAFYLCASSRDYFYNEQFFGPGTRLTVL.

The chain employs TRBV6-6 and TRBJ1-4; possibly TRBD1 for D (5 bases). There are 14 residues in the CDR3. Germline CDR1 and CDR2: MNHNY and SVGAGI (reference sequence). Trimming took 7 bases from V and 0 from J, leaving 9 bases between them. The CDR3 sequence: CASNSGATNEKLFF. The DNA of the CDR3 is TGTGCCAGCAATTCGGGGGCAACTAATGAAAAACTGTTTTTT.

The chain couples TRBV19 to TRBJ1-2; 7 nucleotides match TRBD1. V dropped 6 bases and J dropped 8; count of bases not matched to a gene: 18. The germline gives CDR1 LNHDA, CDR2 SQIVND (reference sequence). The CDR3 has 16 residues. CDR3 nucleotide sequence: TGTGCCAGTAGCCCCCCAGGAGGAGGGGGCTTGAAGGGCTACACCTTC. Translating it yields CASSPPGGGGLKGYTF. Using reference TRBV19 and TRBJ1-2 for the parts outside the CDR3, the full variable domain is DGGITQSPKYLFRKEGQNVTLSCEQNLNHDAMYWYRQDPGQGLRLIYYSQIVNDFQKGDIAEGYSVSREKKESFPLTVTSAQKNPTAFYLCASSPPGGGGLKGYTFGSGTRLTVV.

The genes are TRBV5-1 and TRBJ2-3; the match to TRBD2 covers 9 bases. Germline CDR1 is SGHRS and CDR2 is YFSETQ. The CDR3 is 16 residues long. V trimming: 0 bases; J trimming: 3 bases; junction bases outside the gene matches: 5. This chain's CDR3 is CASSLGLAARTDTQYF. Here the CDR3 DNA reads TGCGCCAGCAGCTTGGGACTAGCGGCAAGAACAGATACGCAGTATTTT.

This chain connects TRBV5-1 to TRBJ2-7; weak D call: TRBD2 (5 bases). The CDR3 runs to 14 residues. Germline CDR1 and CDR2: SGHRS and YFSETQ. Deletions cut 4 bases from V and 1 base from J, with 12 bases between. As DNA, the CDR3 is TGCGCCAGCAGCCCGCGGGCTGGATCCTACGAGCAGTACTTC. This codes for CASSPRAGSYEQYF.

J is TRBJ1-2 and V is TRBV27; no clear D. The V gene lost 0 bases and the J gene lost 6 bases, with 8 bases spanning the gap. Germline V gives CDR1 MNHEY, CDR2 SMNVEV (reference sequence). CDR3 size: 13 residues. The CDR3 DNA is TGTGCCAGCAGTTTATCGGCAGACAATGGCTACACCTTC. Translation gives CASSLSADNGYTF.

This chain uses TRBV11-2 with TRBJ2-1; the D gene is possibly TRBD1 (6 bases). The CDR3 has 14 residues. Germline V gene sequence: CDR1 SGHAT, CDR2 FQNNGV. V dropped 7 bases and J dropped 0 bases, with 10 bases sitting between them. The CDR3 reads CASTQDSSYNEQFF. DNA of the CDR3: TGTGCCAGCACACAGGACAGCTCCTACAATGAGCAGTTCTTC.

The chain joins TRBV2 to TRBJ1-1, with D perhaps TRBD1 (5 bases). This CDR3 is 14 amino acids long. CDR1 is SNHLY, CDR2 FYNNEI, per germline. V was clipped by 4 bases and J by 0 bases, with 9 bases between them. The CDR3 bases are TGTGCCAGCAGTGCCCAGGGCGTGAACACTGAAGCTTTCTTT. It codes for CASSAQGVNTEAFF.

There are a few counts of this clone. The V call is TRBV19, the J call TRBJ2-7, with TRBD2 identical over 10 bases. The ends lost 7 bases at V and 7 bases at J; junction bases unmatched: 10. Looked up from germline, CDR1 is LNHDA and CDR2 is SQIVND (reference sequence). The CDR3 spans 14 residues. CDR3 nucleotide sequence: TGTGCCAGTATGCGAGTAGCGGGAGGTGGGGAGCAGTACTTC. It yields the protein CASMRVAGGGEQYF. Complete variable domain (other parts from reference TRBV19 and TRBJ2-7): DGGITQSPKYLFRKEGQNVTLSCEQNLNHDAMYWYRQDPGQGLRLIYYSQIVNDFQKGDIAEGYSVSREKKESFPLTVTSAQKNPTAFYLCASMRVAGGGEQYFGPGTRLTVT.

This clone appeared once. CDR3 DNA: TGTGCCATCAGTGAGTCTTGGACAGCCCAAGAGACCCAGTACTTC. It specifies CAISESWTAQETQYF. This sequence joins TRBV10-3 and TRBJ2-5; tentative D call: TRBD1 (6 bases). The CDR3 consists of 15 residues. The V gene's germline CDR1 is ENHRY and CDR2 SYGVKD. V lost 0 bases to trimming and J lost 1 base, with 9 bases between them.

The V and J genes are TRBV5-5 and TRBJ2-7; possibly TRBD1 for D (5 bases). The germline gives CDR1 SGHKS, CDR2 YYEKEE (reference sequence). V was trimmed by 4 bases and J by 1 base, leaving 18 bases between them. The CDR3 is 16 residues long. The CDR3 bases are TGTGCCAGCAGCACAACCCCACCAGGGATTTCCTACGAGCAGTACTTC. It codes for CASSTTPPGISYEQYF.

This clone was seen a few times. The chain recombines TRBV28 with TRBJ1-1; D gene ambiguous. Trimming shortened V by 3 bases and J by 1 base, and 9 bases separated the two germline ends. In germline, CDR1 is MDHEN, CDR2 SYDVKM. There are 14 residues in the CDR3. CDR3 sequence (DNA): TGTGCCAGCAGTTTCGAGACTGGGAACACTGAAGCTTTCTTT. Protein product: CASSFETGNTEAFF.

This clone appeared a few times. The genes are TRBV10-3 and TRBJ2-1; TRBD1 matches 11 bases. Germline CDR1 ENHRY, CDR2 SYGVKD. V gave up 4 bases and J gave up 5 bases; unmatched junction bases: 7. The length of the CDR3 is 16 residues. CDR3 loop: CAISAPGTGGDNEQFF. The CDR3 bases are TGTGCCATCAGTGCCCCAGGGACAGGGGGGGACAATGAGCAGTTCTTC.

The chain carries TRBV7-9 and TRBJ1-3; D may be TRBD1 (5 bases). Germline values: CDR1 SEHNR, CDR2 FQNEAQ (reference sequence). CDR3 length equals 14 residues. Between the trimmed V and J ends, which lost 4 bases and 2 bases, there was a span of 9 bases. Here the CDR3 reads CASSSGGPGNTIYF. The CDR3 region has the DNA TGTGCCAGCAGCTCGGGGGGACCTGGAAACACCATATATTTT.

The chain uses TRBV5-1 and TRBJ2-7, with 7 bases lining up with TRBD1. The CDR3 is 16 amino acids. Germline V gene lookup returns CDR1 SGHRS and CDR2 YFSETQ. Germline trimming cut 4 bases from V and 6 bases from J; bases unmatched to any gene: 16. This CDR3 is CASSVTGDTIVGEQYF. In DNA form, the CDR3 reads TGCGCCAGCAGCGTTACAGGGGACACGATTGTGGGCGAGCAGTACTTC.